This is a list of T cell receptor beta chains from one sample in a study of blood T cell repertoires in COVID-19. This table comes from immunoSEQ multiplex PCR, and its TCRdb copy is limited to in-frame clones, with some not included. The sample contains 110,000 to 150,000 clones, around three quarters of which appear only once. Sequencing was carried out using peripheral blood. The receptors come from a man older than 75 with acute or convalescent COVID-19. Both conserved end residues are part of each CDR3. Fields, in order: V gene, D gene, J gene, clone size, CDR3 protein, CDR3 DNA. D genes are given only for firm matches. Rows may omit the clone size; those that give it use once, few, many or a size class.

v_call: TRBV2; d_call: -; j_call: TRBJ2-5; clone_size: -; cdr3_aa: CASSASTVTQETQYF; cdr3_nt: TGTGCCAGCAGTGCCTCGACAGTGACTCAAGAGACCCAGTACTTC
v_call: TRBV18; d_call: TRBD1; j_call: TRBJ1-2; clone_size: -; cdr3_aa: CASSPRQGAGYGYTF; cdr3_nt: TGTGCCAGCTCACCGCGTCAGGGGGCCGGCTATGGCTACACCTTC
v_call: TRBV6-6; d_call: -; j_call: TRBJ2-7; clone_size: once; cdr3_aa: CASRADSRGSYEQYF; cdr3_nt: TGTGCCAGCAGGGCGGACAGTAGGGGGTCCTACGAGCAGTACTTC
v_call: TRBV7-2; d_call: -; j_call: TRBJ1-5; clone_size: few; cdr3_aa: CASSLFSRNQPQHF; cdr3_nt: TGTGCCAGCAGCTTATTCAGTCGCAATCAGCCCCAGCATTTT
v_call: TRBV18; d_call: TRBD2; j_call: TRBJ2-3; clone_size: -; cdr3_aa: CASSPRGGGPDTQYF; cdr3_nt: TGTGCCAGCTCACCAAGAGGCGGGGGGCCAGATACGCAGTATTTT
v_call: TRBV7-2; d_call: TRBD1; j_call: TRBJ2-2; clone_size: -; cdr3_aa: CASSFVGTGGIGELFF; cdr3_nt: TGTGCCAGCAGCTTTGTAGGGACAGGGGGGATCGGGGAGCTGTTTTTT
v_call: TRBV28; d_call: -; j_call: TRBJ1-2; clone_size: -; cdr3_aa: CASSLLRSGYTF; cdr3_nt: TGTGCCAGCAGTTTATTGCGTTCTGGCTACACCTTC
v_call: TRBV7-2; d_call: -; j_call: TRBJ1-1; clone_size: -; cdr3_aa: CASSLPGFTEAFF; cdr3_nt: TGTGCCAGCAGCTTACCAGGGTTCACTGAAGCTTTCTTT
v_call: TRBV2; d_call: -; j_call: TRBJ2-1; clone_size: -; cdr3_aa: CASAWDTSSYNEQFF; cdr3_nt: TGTGCCAGCGCCTGGGACACGAGCTCCTACAATGAGCAGTTCTTC
v_call: TRBV30; d_call: TRBD2; j_call: TRBJ2-5; clone_size: -; cdr3_aa: CAWSVLTSGGGETQYF; cdr3_nt: TGTGCCTGGAGTGTACTAACTAGCGGGGGTGGGGAGACCCAGTACTTC
v_call: TRBV10-3; d_call: TRBD2; j_call: TRBJ2-5; clone_size: -; cdr3_aa: CAISGRAQETQYF; cdr3_nt: TGTGCCATCAGCGGGAGGGCTCAAGAGACCCAGTACTTC
v_call: TRBV4-3; d_call: TRBD1; j_call: TRBJ1-2; clone_size: -; cdr3_aa: CASSHQQGANHYGYTF; cdr3_nt: TGCGCCAGCAGCCATCAACAGGGGGCTAATCACTATGGCTACACCTTC
v_call: TRBV7-6; d_call: -; j_call: TRBJ2-1; clone_size: once; cdr3_aa: CASSLGSGASYNEQFF; cdr3_nt: TGTGCCAGCAGCTTAGGGAGCGGCGCCTCCTACAATGAGCAGTTCTTC
v_call: TRBV16; d_call: TRBD1; j_call: TRBJ1-2; clone_size: -; cdr3_aa: CASSQSGKGAVYGYTF; cdr3_nt: TGTGCCAGCAGCCAATCAGGAAAGGGGGCAGTCTATGGCTACACCTTC
v_call: TRBV4-1; d_call: TRBD1; j_call: TRBJ1-2; clone_size: once; cdr3_aa: CASSQVDRGGYGYTF; cdr3_nt: TGCGCCAGCAGCCAGGTTGACAGGGGCGGCTATGGCTACACCTTC
v_call: TRBV2; d_call: TRBD1; j_call: TRBJ2-7; clone_size: -; cdr3_aa: CASRRDRGREQYF; cdr3_nt: TGTGCCAGCAGACGGGACAGGGGCCGCGAGCAGTACTTC
v_call: TRBV9; d_call: -; j_call: TRBJ1-2; clone_size: once; cdr3_aa: CASSVTAENYGYTF; cdr3_nt: TGTGCCAGCAGCGTGACAGCCGAAAACTATGGCTACACCTTC
v_call: TRBV5-5; d_call: TRBD1; j_call: TRBJ1-4; clone_size: once; cdr3_aa: CASSLQGFNEKLFF; cdr3_nt: TGTGCCAGCAGCCTACAGGGGTTTAATGAAAAACTGTTTTTT
v_call: TRBV9; d_call: -; j_call: TRBJ1-2; clone_size: -; cdr3_aa: CASSVTPSGGYTF; cdr3_nt: TGTGCCAGCAGCGTCACTCCCTCGGGTGGCTACACCTTC
v_call: TRBV6-5; d_call: TRBD1; j_call: TRBJ1-5; clone_size: -; cdr3_aa: CASSLDRGSNQPQHF; cdr3_nt: TGTGCCAGCAGTTTGGACAGGGGTAGCAATCAGCCCCAGCATTTT
v_call: TRBV10-2; d_call: -; j_call: TRBJ1-5; clone_size: -; cdr3_aa: CASSDISRGYSNQPQHF; cdr3_nt: TGCGCCAGCAGTGACATATCCAGGGGATATAGCAATCAGCCCCAGCATTTT
v_call: TRBV28; d_call: -; j_call: TRBJ2-1; clone_size: -; cdr3_aa: CASSLEVDEQFF; cdr3_nt: TGTGCCAGCAGTTTAGAGGTGGATGAGCAGTTCTTC
v_call: TRBV5-1; d_call: TRBD2; j_call: TRBJ2-3; clone_size: -; cdr3_aa: CASSLGSGGKSTDTQYF; cdr3_nt: TGCGCCAGCAGCTTGGGTAGCGGGGGGAAAAGCACAGATACGCAGTATTTT
v_call: TRBV7-2; d_call: -; j_call: TRBJ2-7; clone_size: once; cdr3_aa: CASRPGTSRSYEQYF; cdr3_nt: TGTGCCAGCAGACCCGGGACATCCCGCTCCTACGAGCAGTACTTC
v_call: TRBV18; d_call: -; j_call: TRBJ1-1; clone_size: -; cdr3_aa: CASSPPRGSNTEAFF; cdr3_nt: TGTGCCAGCTCACCACCTAGGGGATCCAACACTGAAGCTTTCTTT
v_call: TRBV7-2; d_call: -; j_call: TRBJ2-5; clone_size: few; cdr3_aa: CASSVRGQSLETQYF; cdr3_nt: TGTGCCAGCAGCGTCAGGGGACAATCCTTGGAGACCCAGTACTTC
v_call: TRBV4-2; d_call: -; j_call: TRBJ1-2; clone_size: -; cdr3_aa: CASSQDGIPDYTF; cdr3_nt: TGTGCCAGCAGCCAAGACGGGATCCCGGACTACACCTTC
v_call: TRBV29-1; d_call: -; j_call: TRBJ1-1; clone_size: once; cdr3_aa: CSVKESTEAFF; cdr3_nt: TGCAGCGTAAAAGAGTCCACTGAAGCTTTCTTT
v_call: TRBV6-6; d_call: TRBD1; j_call: TRBJ2-7; clone_size: -; cdr3_aa: CASSYNLQGAGYEQYF; cdr3_nt: TGTGCCAGCAGTTACAATCTACAGGGGGCGGGGTACGAGCAGTACTTC
v_call: TRBV7-9; d_call: TRBD1; j_call: TRBJ2-3; clone_size: -; cdr3_aa: CASSLGSTGSTDTQYF; cdr3_nt: TGTGCCAGCAGCTTAGGTTCGACAGGGAGCACAGATACGCAGTATTTT
v_call: TRBV5-6; d_call: -; j_call: TRBJ1-2; clone_size: -; cdr3_aa: CASSKESGNYGYTF; cdr3_nt: TGTGCCAGCAGCAAAGAGAGCGGGAACTATGGCTACACCTTC
v_call: TRBV6-2/TRBV6-3; d_call: -; j_call: TRBJ2-7; clone_size: few; cdr3_aa: CASSYPNRGGSYEQYF; cdr3_nt: TGTGCCAGCAGTTACCCTAACAGGGGAGGCTCCTACGAGCAGTACTTC
v_call: TRBV5-4; d_call: -; j_call: TRBJ2-3; clone_size: -; cdr3_aa: CASSSQGSDTQYF; cdr3_nt: TGTGCCAGCAGCAGTCAGGGGTCAGATACGCAGTATTTT
v_call: TRBV18; d_call: TRBD1; j_call: TRBJ1-1; clone_size: -; cdr3_aa: CASSPDRGSHTEAFF; cdr3_nt: TGTGCCAGCTCACCCGACAGGGGGTCCCACACTGAAGCTTTCTTT
v_call: TRBV18; d_call: -; j_call: TRBJ2-6; clone_size: -; cdr3_aa: CASSPLGISGANVLTF; cdr3_nt: TGTGCCAGCTCACCGCTCGGTATCTCTGGGGCCAACGTCCTGACTTTC
v_call: TRBV7-3; d_call: -; j_call: TRBJ2-5; clone_size: few; cdr3_aa: CASSVSQGGTQYF; cdr3_nt: TGTGCCAGCAGCGTGAGCCAGGGCGGGACCCAGTACTTC
v_call: TRBV7-3; d_call: TRBD2; j_call: TRBJ2-3; clone_size: -; cdr3_aa: CASSPGRADTQYF; cdr3_nt: TGTGCCAGCAGCCCAGGGAGGGCCGATACGCAGTATTTT
v_call: TRBV29-1; d_call: -; j_call: TRBJ1-1; clone_size: -; cdr3_aa: CSAASLTARNTEAFF; cdr3_nt: TGCAGCGCCGCTAGCTTAACTGCGAGGAACACTGAAGCTTTCTTT